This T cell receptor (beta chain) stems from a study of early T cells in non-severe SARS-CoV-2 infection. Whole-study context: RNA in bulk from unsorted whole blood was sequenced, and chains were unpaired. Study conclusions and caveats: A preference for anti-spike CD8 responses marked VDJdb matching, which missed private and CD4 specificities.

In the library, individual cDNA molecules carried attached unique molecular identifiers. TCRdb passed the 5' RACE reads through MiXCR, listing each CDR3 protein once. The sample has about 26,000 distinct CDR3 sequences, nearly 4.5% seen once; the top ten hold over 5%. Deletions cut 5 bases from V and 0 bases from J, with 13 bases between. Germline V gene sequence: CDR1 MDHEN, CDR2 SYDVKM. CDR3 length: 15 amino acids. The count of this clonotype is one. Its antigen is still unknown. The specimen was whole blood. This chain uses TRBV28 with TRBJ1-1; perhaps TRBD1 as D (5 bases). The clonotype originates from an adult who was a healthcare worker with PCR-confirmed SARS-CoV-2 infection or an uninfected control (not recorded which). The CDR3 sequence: CASSPHGAVNTEAFF. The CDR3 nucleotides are TGTGCCAGCAGTCCACACGGGGCAGTGAACACTGAAGCTTTCTTT.